This TCR beta chain was identified in a study of molecular identifiers for immune sequencing clone quantification. Study summary: Sequencing covered four of five parts into which replicate RNA from about 20,000 or 100,000 naive CD8 cells was split.

A CD8+CD4-CCR7+CD45RA+ gate was used to sort naive CD8 T cells. V dropped 2 bases and J dropped 5 bases, with 10 bases sitting between them. Germline assignment: CDR1 MNHEY and CDR2 SVGAGI. The length of the CDR3 is 14 residues. Study-wide results and limits: Spiked Jurkat TCR RNA equivalent to one cell was reportedly detectable in about a million naive cells.

In this sample, this clonotype turned up a few times. What it binds is unknown. Preparation of the bulk TCR libraries relied on previously described methods and listed TCR primers. A single record per CDR3 protein comes from TCRdb applying MiXCR to the PCR reads. Of about 63,000 distinct CDR3 sequences detected, around 20% appear once; the ten largest clones hold over 1.1%. V is TRBV6-5 and J is TRBJ1-5; no clear D gene. The sample was naive CD8+ T cells from blood, with Jurkat cell RNA spiked in. Subset specified: FACS-sorted CD8+CD4-CCR7+CD45RA+ naive T cells. The origin of this receptor is a human donor in good health. Some libraries in this study had Jurkat cell RNA spiked in. CDR3 sequence reads: CASSYSMGYQPQHF. The CDR3 nucleotides read TGTGCCAGCAGTTACAGTATGGGCTATCAGCCCCAGCATTTT.